The next 20 T cell receptor beta chains were all read from a single sample in a study of cytomegalovirus exposure and HLA in healthy donors. A multiplex PCR was run with 60 Vbeta primers and 13 Jbeta primers. Profiling relied on immunoSEQ multiplex PCR, and the TCRdb table lists in-frame clones only, not all of them. Seen here are 120,000 or so clones, less than 80% observed once, and the top ten hold 11%. The sample consisted of PBMCs. These receptors all come from a woman aged 45-59 years in good health and CMV-seropositive.

The V call is TRBV7-9, the J call TRBJ1-3; maybe TRBD1 (5 bases). The CDR3 is 14 amino acids. In germline, CDR1 is SEHNR, CDR2 FQNEAQ (reference sequence). Deletions cut 4 bases from V and 2 bases from J, with 9 bases between. This CDR3 reads CASSSVTAGNTIYF. DNA of the CDR3: TGTGCCAGCAGCTCTGTGACAGCTGGAAACACCATATATTTT.

The chain uses TRBV19 and TRBJ2-2; possible D gene TRBD2, 6 bases. Germline CDR1 and CDR2: LNHDA and SQIVND (reference sequence). Between the trimmed V and J ends, which lost 8 bases and 0 bases, there was a span of 13 bases. This CDR3 has 15 residues. CDR3 coding DNA: TGTGCCAGTGGGGGGAGGTTCGCGAACACCGGGGAGCTGTTTTTT. It yields the protein CASGGRFANTGELFF.

The chain has TRBV28 and TRBJ2-7, with TRBD1 identical over 8 bases. From germline, CDR1 is MDHEN and CDR2 SYDVKM. The ends lost 4 bases at V and 3 bases at J; junction bases unmatched: 5. The CDR3 extends over 14 amino acids. The CDR3 spells CASSSGTGGYEQYF. CDR3 in DNA: TGTGCCAGCAGTTCCGGGACAGGAGGCTACGAGCAGTACTTC.

The chain combines TRBV4-3 with TRBJ2-3; the match to TRBD2 covers 9 bases. The CDR3 loop spans 17 amino acids. V lost 1 base, J lost 3 bases, and 8 bases stayed unmatched. Germline lookup yields CDR1 LGHNA and CDR2 YSLEER. The CDR3 sequence is CASSQVLAGEGTDTQYF. CDR3 DNA: TGCGCCAGCAGCCAAGTTTTAGCGGGAGAGGGAACAGATACGCAGTATTTT.

The chain combines TRBV7-2 with TRBJ1-6; TRBD1 agrees at 9 bases. The CDR3 consists of 17 residues. Germline CDR1 SGHTA, CDR2 FQGNSA. With 4 bases clipped from V and 6 bases from J, the junction kept 10 bases outside the gene matches. In DNA, the CDR3 is TGTGCCAGCAGCTCACGACCCCTGACAGGGGGTAATTCACCCCTCCACTTT. Encoded protein: CASSSRPLTGGNSPLHF.

The rearrangement uses TRBV9 and TRBJ2-2; 9 bases align to TRBD1. CDR1 is SGDLS and CDR2 is YYNGEE in the germline V gene. CDR3 length equals 15 residues. The ends lost 3 bases at V and 6 bases at J; junction bases unmatched: 6. Here the CDR3 DNA reads TGTGCCAGCAGCGCAACAGGGGGCACATCCGGGGAGCTGTTTTTT. Its translation: CASSATGGTSGELFF.

This clone appeared a few times. The chain carries TRBV19 and TRBJ2-7; TRBD2 agrees at 14 bases. Trimming at V came to 4 bases and at J to 6 bases, leaving 5 bases not matched to a gene. Germline CDR1 reads LNHDA; CDR2 reads SQIVND (reference sequence). This CDR3 is 15 amino acids long. CDR3 region: CASSRGLAGVSEQYF. CDR3 bases: TGTGCCAGTAGTAGGGGACTAGCGGGAGTTAGCGAGCAGTACTTC.

This clone showed up just a few times. The chain employs TRBV4-2 and TRBJ2-7, with 7 nucleotides matching TRBD1. The germline gives CDR1 LGHNA, CDR2 YNFKEQ. The CDR3 sequence is 14 residues long. The V gene end was trimmed by 4 bases and the J gene end by 1 base; junction bases not matched to a gene: 4. For the CDR3, the DNA is TGTGCCAGCAGCCCAGACAGGGTTTCCTACGAGCAGTACTTC. Translating gives CASSPDRVSYEQYF.

This clone was detected a few times. The CDR3: CASSLVLQQRHYTEAFF. The CDR3 DNA reads TGTGCCAGCAGCTTAGTTCTACAACAGAGACACTACACTGAAGCTTTCTTT. The rearrangement uses TRBV7-8 and TRBJ1-1; D call uncertain. This CDR3 is built from 17 residues. From germline, CDR1 is SGHVS and CDR2 FQNEAQ. The V end was cut by 1 base, the J end by 3 bases, with 18 bases between.

The V gene is TRBV29-1, the J gene TRBJ2-7, with a tentative D call TRBD1 (6 bases). The CDR3 covers 12 residues. Trimming took off 4 bases at V and 4 bases at J, with 11 bases between the two ends. Germline-derived CDR1 and CDR2 are SQVTM and ANQGSEA. Here the CDR3 reads CSVAGGRYEQYF. The CDR3 DNA follows: TGCAGCGTTGCTGGGGGCCGGTACGAGCAGTACTTC.

As regards this clone: A read error may produce the germline difference seen at one junction end. The chain joins TRBV18 to TRBJ1-2; 7 bases are a match to TRBD1. The CDR3 is 15 amino acids. The V gene's germline CDR1 is KGHSH and CDR2 LQKENI. The DNA of the CDR3 is TGTGCCAGCTCACCCCTGACAGGGTCGTACTACGGCTACACCTTC. Protein: CASSPLTGSYYGYTF.

V gene TRBV29-1 combines with J gene TRBJ2-6, with 12 positions matching TRBD1. The CDR3 totals 18 residues. With 0 bases clipped from V and 3 bases from J, the junction kept 6 bases outside the gene matches. Germline CDR1 reads SQVTM; CDR2 reads ANQGSEA. The CDR3 sequence is CSVEDRGTGGGGANVLTF. The CDR3 DNA reads TGCAGCGTTGAAGATCGCGGGACAGGGGGCGGTGGGGCCAACGTCCTGACTTTC.

This sequence joins TRBV6-4 and TRBJ1-2; TRBD1 is a possible D gene (6 bases). V was cut by 6 bases and J by 0 bases, with 14 bases left in between. The CDR3 is 15 residues long. Germline CDR1 reads MRHNA; CDR2 reads SNTAGT. CDR3 sequence reads: CASRPLDSSNYGYTF. Written as DNA, the CDR3 is TGTGCCAGCAGGCCCCTGGACAGCTCTAACTATGGCTACACCTTC.

The chain's CDR3 is CASSIDPMGTDSPLHF. The CDR3 region has the DNA TGTGCCAGCAGTATAGACCCGATGGGGACAGACTCACCCCTCCACTTT. This chain uses TRBV27 with TRBJ1-6; TRBD1 matches 7 bases. The CDR3 sequence is 16 residues long. Germline assignment: CDR1 MNHEY and CDR2 SMNVEV (reference sequence). V lost 5 bases, J lost 10 bases, and 14 bases stayed unmatched.

The chain combines TRBV4-2 with TRBJ1-4; D possibly corresponds to TRBD1 (6 bases). Germline CDR1 is LGHNA and CDR2 is YNFKEQ. Trimming removed 0 bases at V and 5 bases at J, with 13 bases between. This CDR3 spans 16 amino acids. The CDR3 here is CASSQDVVRGNEKLFF. CDR3 bases: TGTGCCAGCAGCCAAGATGTCGTCAGGGGCAATGAAAAACTGTTTTTT.

The chain recombines TRBV7-7 with TRBJ2-1; 15 nucleotides line up with TRBD2. The CDR3 sequence is 16 residues long. Trimming at V came to 5 bases and at J to 6 bases, leaving 5 bases not matched to a gene. CDR1 and CDR2 from the germline V gene are SSHAT and FNYEAQ (reference sequence). CDR3 in DNA: TGTGCCAGCAGCCCCTGGACTAGCGGGGGGGCCAATGAGCAGTTCTTC. Translated, it gives CASSPWTSGGANEQFF.

This clone was seen a single time. The chain recombines TRBV27 with TRBJ2-2; 7 bases are a match to TRBD1. The trim removed 5 bases at V and 4 bases at J, leaving 7 bases unmatched. Per germline, CDR1 MNHEY and CDR2 SMNVEV (reference sequence). The CDR3 extends over 15 amino acids. The CDR3 nucleotides are TGTGCCAGCAGTCCACGACAGGGATCCACCGGGGAGCTGTTTTTT. Its protein product is CASSPRQGSTGELFF.

The chain has TRBV9 and TRBJ2-7; D possibly corresponds to TRBD1 (7 bases). The CDR3 sequence is 16 residues long. The ends were cut back, 4 bases at V and 0 bases at J, with 17 bases in the middle. The germline V gene has CDR1 SGDLS and CDR2 YYNGEE. CDR3 nucleotides: TGTGCCAGCAGCCCGGGGGACAGTCTGAGCTCCTACGAGCAGTACTTC. Its protein is CASSPGDSLSSYEQYF. Combining the CDR3 with reference TRBV9 and TRBJ2-7 gives the whole variable domain DSGVTQTPKHLITATGQRVTLRCSPRSGDLSVYWYQQSLDQGLQFLIQYYNGEERAKGNILERFSAQQFPDLHSELNLSSLELGDSALYFCASSPGDSLSSYEQYFGPGTRLTVT.

The V call is TRBV7-3, the J call TRBJ1-1; D might be TRBD1 (5 bases). Looked up from germline, CDR1 is SGHTA and CDR2 is FQGTGA. The V gene lost 10 bases and the J gene lost 4 bases, with 16 bases spanning the gap. This CDR3 comprises 13 residues. This CDR3 is CATSRGKGTEAFF. The CDR3 region has the DNA TGTGCCACCTCCCGGGGGAAGGGCACTGAAGCTTTCTTT.

CDR3 sequence (DNA): TGCGCCAGCAGCTTGGCCCTGGGGGGTGGTCGATCCTACGAGCAGTACTTC. This codes for CASSLALGGGRSYEQYF. This chain connects TRBV5-1 to TRBJ2-7, with TRBD2 as a possible D gene (6 bases). The CDR3 sequence is 17 residues long. Germline CDR1 and CDR2: SGHRS and YFSETQ. V was cut by 0 bases and J by 1 base, with 17 bases left in between.